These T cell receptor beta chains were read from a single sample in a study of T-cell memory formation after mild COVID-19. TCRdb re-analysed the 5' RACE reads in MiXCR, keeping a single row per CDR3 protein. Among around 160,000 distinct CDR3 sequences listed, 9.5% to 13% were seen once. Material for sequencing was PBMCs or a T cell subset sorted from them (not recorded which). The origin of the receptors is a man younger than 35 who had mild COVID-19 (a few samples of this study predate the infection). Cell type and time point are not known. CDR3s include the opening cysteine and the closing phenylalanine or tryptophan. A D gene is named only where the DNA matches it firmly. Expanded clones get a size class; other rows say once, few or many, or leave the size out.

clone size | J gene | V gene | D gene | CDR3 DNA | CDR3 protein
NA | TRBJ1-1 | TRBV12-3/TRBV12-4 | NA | TGTGCCAGCAGTTTAGCCCCTATCAGGTCTGAAGCTTTCTTT | CASSLAPIRSEAFF
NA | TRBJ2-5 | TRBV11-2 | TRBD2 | TGTGCCAGCAGTCGCGGCGGGGGGGCCGGAGAGACCCAGTACTTC | CASSRGGGAGETQYF
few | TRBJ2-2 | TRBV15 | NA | TGTGCCACCGCTGCACAGGTAAACACCGGGGAGCTGTTTTTT | CATAAQVNTGELFF
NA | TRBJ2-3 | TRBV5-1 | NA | TGCGCCAGCAGCTTACCAGGATCTAGCACAGATACGCAGTATTTT | CASSLPGSSTDTQYF
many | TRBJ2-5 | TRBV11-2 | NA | TGTGCCAGCAGCTTATCGAGTCAAGAGACCCAGTACTTC | CASSLSSQETQYF
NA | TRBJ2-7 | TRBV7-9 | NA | TGTGCCAGCAGCTCCAGCTCCGGGACCGCCTCCTACGAGCAGTACTTC | CASSSSSGTASYEQYF
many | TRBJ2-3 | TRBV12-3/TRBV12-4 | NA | TGTGCCAGCAGCCCAACATCATGGGGCACAGATACGCAGTATTTT | CASSPTSWGTDTQYF
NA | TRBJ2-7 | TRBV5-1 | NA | TGCGCCAGCAGCCCGGTGGGGACAGGAGGACTAGCCGTATACGAGCAGTACTTC | CASSPVGTGGLAVYEQYF
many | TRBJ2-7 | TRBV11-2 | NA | TGTGCCAGCAGCTCGATTTCCGGGACCTCCTACGAGCAGTACTTC | CASSSISGTSYEQYF
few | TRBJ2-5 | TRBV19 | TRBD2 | TGTGCCAGTAGTAAGCGGGGCCTGGGAGAGACCCAGTACTTC | CASSKRGLGETQYF
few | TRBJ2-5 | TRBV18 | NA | TGTGCCAGCTCACTTGAAATGGCTCGGGAGACCCAGTACTTC | CASSLEMARETQYF
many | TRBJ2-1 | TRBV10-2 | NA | TGCGCCAGCAGTGCCCTCGAGGGCTACCGAGGGGCAAATGAGCAGTTCTTC | CASSALEGYRGANEQFF
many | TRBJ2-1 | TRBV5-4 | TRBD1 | TGTGCCAGCAGCTTGGGGGGACAGAGCTCCTACAATGAGCAGTTCTTC | CASSLGGQSSYNEQFF
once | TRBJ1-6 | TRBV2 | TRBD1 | TGTGCCAGCAGCGTTCAGGGGGCGGGTTCACCCCTCCACTTT | CASSVQGAGSPLHF
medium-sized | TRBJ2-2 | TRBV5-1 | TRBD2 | TGCGCCAGCAGCCCCTTCGGGACTAGCGGGGGAGGAACCGGGGAGCTGTTTTTT | CASSPFGTSGGGTGELFF
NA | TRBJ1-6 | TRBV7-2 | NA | TGTGCCAGCAGCCCCCAGGGGTCGTCACCCCTCCACTTT | CASSPQGSSPLHF
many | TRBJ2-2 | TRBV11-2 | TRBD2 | TGTGCCAGCAGCTTAGCGAGCGGGGGGGTTCGAATCGGGGAGCTGTTTTTT | CASSLASGGVRIGELFF
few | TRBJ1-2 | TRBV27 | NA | TGTGCAGGGGTAGGGGACTATGGCTACACCTTC | CAGVGDYGYTF
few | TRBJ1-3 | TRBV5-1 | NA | TGCGCCAGCAGCTTGGCCGGGACCCCTGGAAACACCATATATTTT | CASSLAGTPGNTIYF
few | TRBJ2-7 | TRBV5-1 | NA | TGCGCCAGCAGCTTGGCGGGGACCGGTCTCGAGCAGTACTTC | CASSLAGTGLEQYF
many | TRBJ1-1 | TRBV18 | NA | TGTGCCAGCTCACCAAGGGAGGACGAAGCTTTCTTT | CASSPREDEAFF
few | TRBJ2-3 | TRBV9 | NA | TGTGCCAGCAGTCCGGGAGCGGGTAACACAGATACGCAGTATTTT | CASSPGAGNTDTQYF
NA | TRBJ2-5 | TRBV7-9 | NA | TGTGCCAGCAGCTTCTTTACGGGGAACCAAGAGACCCAGTACTTC | CASSFFTGNQETQYF
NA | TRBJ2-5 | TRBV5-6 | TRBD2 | TGTGCCAGCAGCTTGAGGAGAACTAGCGGGCTTCAAGAGACCCAGTACTTC | CASSLRRTSGLQETQYF
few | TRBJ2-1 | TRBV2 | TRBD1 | TGTGCCAGCAGCTCCGGGACAGGGGTTACGTTCTTC | CASSSGTGVTFF
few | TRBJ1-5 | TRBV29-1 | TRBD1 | TGCAGCGTCTCAGGGGGGGTAAATCAGCCCCAGCATTTT | CSVSGGVNQPQHF
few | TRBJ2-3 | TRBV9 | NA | TGTGCCAGCAGCGAATCGGGGTACACCCCCACAGATACGCAGTATTTT | CASSESGYTPTDTQYF
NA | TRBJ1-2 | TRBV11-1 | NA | TGTGCCAGCAGCTTAAATCGGGACGGCAACTATGGCTACACCTTC | CASSLNRDGNYGYTF
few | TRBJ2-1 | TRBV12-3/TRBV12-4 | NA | TGTGCCAGCATTCACGACGGGTACAATGAGCAGTTCTTC | CASIHDGYNEQFF
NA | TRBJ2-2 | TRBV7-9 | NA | TGTGCCAGCAGCGCCCCTAGCAAGAACACCGGGGAGCTGTTTTTT | CASSAPSKNTGELFF
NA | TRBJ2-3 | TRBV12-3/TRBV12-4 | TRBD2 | TGTGCCAGCAGTCCCGACCGGGGGGGCGGGGCAGATACGCAGTATTTT | CASSPDRGGGADTQYF
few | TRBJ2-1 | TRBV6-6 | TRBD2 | TGTGCCAGCAGTACTAGCGGGGGGGCGAACAATGAGCAGTTCTTC | CASSTSGGANNEQFF
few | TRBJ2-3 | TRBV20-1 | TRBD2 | TGCAGTGCTACGAAACTAGCGGGGGGGCCAAATACGCAGTATTTT | CSATKLAGGPNTQYF
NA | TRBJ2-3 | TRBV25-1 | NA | TGTGCCAGCAGTGCACACTGGGCAGCTCGTGGTACGCAGTATTTT | CASSAHWAARGTQYF
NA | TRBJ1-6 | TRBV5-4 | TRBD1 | TGTGCCAGCAGCCCGACAGGGGACACCTATAATTCACCCCTCCACTTT | CASSPTGDTYNSPLHF
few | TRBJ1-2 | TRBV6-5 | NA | TGTGCCAGCTCCACTCTAGGCTGGGCAGGCGGAGCTAACTATGGCTACACCTTC | CASSTLGWAGGANYGYTF
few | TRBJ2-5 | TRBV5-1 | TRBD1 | TGCGCCAGCAGCCACGGGACAGGAGAAGAGACCCAGTACTTC | CASSHGTGEETQYF
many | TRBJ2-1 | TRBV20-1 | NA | TGCAGTGCTAGAGTTATCTGGCGGATGAATGAGCAGTTCTTC | CSARVIWRMNEQFF
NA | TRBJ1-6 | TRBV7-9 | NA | TGTGCCAGCAGCCGCGGTGGGGGCCGGGGAGGTAGGGCACCCCTCCACTTT | CASSRGGGRGGRAPLHF